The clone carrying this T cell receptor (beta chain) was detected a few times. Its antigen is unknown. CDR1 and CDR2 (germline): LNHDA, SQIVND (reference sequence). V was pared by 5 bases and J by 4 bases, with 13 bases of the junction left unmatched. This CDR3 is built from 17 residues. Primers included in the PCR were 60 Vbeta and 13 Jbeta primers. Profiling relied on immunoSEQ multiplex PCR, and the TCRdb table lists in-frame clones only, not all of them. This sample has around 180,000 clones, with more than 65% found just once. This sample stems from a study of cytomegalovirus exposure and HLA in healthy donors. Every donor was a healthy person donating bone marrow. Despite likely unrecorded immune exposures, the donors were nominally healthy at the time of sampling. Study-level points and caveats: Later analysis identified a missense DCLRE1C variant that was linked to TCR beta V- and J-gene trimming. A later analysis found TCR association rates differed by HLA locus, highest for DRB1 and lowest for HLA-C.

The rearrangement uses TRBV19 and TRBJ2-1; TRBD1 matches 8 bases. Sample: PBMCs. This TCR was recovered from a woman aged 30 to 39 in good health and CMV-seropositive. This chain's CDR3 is CASSSFAGTGIYNEQFF. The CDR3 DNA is TGTGCCAGTAGTTCATTTGCCGGGACAGGCATTTACAATGAGCAGTTCTTC.